This T cell receptor (beta chain) is drawn from a study of PD-1 blockade in classical Hodgkin lymphoma. About the research overall: Nivolumab dosing for patients was 3 mg/kg, administered intravenously every 2 weeks.

TCRdb keeps only in-frame clones here, not all; method: immunoSEQ multiplex PCR. In the table there are about 100,000 clones, more than 85% of which are singletons. Relapse was seen in all patients after autologous stem cell transplantation, and brentuximab vedotin exposure was variable. Findings of the study overall: Some patients started nivolumab under 1 year after ASCT, and they were excluded. Compared with baseline, CD4+ but not CD8+ TCR diversity had risen significantly by C4D1.

Notes on this clone: Its specificity is not known.

This sequence originates from a human donor with classical Hodgkin lymphoma. The source material was peripheral blood mononuclear cells (PBMCs), sampled before the second cycle of nivolumab.

CDR3 bases: TGTGCCAGTAAATCTCCCGGGAGTAGCGGGACCACAGATACGCAGTATTTT. Amino acids: CASKSPGSSGTTDTQYF. This sequence joins TRBV19 and TRBJ2-3; TRBD2 aligns across 8 bases. From germline, CDR1 is LNHDA and CDR2 SQIVND (reference sequence). The CDR3 has 17 amino acids. V lost 7 bases to trimming and J lost 2 bases; unmatched junction nucleotides: 14.